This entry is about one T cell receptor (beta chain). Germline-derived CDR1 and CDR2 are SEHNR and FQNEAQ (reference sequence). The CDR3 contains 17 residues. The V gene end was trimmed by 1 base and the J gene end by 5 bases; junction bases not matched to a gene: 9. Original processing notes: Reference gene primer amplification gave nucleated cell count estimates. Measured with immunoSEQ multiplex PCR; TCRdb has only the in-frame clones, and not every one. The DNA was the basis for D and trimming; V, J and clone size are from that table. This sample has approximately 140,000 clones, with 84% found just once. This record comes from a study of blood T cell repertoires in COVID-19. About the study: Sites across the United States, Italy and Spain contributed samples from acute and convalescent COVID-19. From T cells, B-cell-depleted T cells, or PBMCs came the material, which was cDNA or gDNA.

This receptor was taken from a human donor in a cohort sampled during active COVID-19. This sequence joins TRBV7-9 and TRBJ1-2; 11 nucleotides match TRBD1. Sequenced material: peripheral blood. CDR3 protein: CASSLEGTGGFGYGYTF. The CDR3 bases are TGTGCCAGCAGCTTAGAAGGGACAGGGGGATTTGGATATGGCTACACCTTC.